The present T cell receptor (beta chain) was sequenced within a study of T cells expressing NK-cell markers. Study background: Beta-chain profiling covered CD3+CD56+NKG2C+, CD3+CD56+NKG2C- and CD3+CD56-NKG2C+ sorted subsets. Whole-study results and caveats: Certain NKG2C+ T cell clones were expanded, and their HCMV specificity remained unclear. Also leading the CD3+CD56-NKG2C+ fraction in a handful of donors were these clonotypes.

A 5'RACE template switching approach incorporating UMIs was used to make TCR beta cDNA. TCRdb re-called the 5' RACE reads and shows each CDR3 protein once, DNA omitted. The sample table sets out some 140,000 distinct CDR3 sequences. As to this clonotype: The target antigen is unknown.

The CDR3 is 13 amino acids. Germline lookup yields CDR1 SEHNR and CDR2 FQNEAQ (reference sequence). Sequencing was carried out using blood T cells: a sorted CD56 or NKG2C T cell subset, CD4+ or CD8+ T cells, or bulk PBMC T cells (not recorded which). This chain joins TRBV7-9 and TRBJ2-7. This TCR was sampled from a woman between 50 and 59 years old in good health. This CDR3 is CASSLEGRYEQYF.